The rows below give T cell receptor beta chains drawn from one sample of a study of cytomegalovirus exposure and HLA in healthy donors. Clones were read by immunoSEQ multiplex PCR, and TCRdb kept only the in-frame ones, dropping some. The sample gives some 110,000 clones, 77% of which show up once; 4.9% is in the top ten. Material for sequencing was PBMCs. These receptors were obtained from a man aged 45-65 years in good health and CMV-seropositive. Both conserved end residues are part of each CDR3. The order of the fields is J gene, V gene, clone size, D gene, CDR3 DNA, CDR3 protein. D genes are given only for firm matches. Some rows have no size entry. The others give once, few or many, or a class for an expanded clone.

>TRBJ1-2|TRBV9|.|TRBD1
TGTGCCAGCAGCGTCGCAGGGGGCATGGATGGCTACACCTTC
CASSVAGGMDGYTF
>TRBJ2-1|TRBV7-2|.|TRBD2
TGTGCCAGCAGCACACCGGGACTAGCGGGAGGTGGATCCTACAATGAGCAGTTCTTC
CASSTPGLAGGGSYNEQFF
>TRBJ1-5|TRBV7-2|.|TRBD1
TGTGCCAGCAGCTTAGAGGGGACAGGGGTTCAGCCCCAGCATTTT
CASSLEGTGVQPQHF
>TRBJ1-2|TRBV27|.|TRBD1
TGTGCCAGCAGTTTAAGGGACAGGGGGGTCGGGGGCTACACCTTC
CASSLRDRGVGGYTF
>TRBJ2-3|TRBV7-2|few|.
TGTGCCAGCAGCTCAAACAGGGAAGATACGCAGTATTTT
CASSSNREDTQYF
>TRBJ2-2|TRBV28|.|TRBD2
TGTGCCAGCAGGCCCCTAGCGGGGGGGCTTGCCGGGGAGCTGTTTTTT
CASRPLAGGLAGELFF
>TRBJ2-6|TRBV5-1|.|TRBD1
TGCGCCAGCAGCTTGGCGGCAGGGGGCGATGGGGCCAACGTCCTGACTTTC
CASSLAAGGDGANVLTF
>TRBJ1-4|TRBV2|.|.
TGTGCCAGCAGGGAGACAGATGGAAATGAAAAACTGTTTTTT
CASRETDGNEKLFF
>TRBJ2-2|TRBV6-5|.|.
TGTGCCAGCAGTTACCAATTCGGGGTGAACACCGGGGAGCTGTTTTTT
CASSYQFGVNTGELFF
>TRBJ2-7|TRBV5-6|.|TRBD1
TGTGCCAGCAGCTTGAGGTCAGGGGGCGGTTCGGAGTACTTC
CASSLRSGGGSEYF
>TRBJ1-2|TRBV28|.|.
TGTGCCAGCACCCTACAGGGAGCTAACTATGGCTACACCTTC
CASTLQGANYGYTF
>TRBJ1-6|TRBV7-9|.|TRBD1
TGTGCCAGCAGCGGGGGTGACAGGGGAGCGGATTCACCCCTCCACTTT
CASSGGDRGADSPLHF
>TRBJ1-3|TRBV18|.|.
TGTGCCAGCTCACCCGGACAGGGAAACACCATATATTTT
CASSPGQGNTIYF
>TRBJ2-1|TRBV7-2|.|.
TGTGCCAGCAGCGCAGCGGGGGGGACAGGGTTATGGAATGAGCAGTTCTTC
CASSAAGGTGLWNEQFF
>TRBJ1-2|TRBV6-1|.|.
TGTGCCAGCAGTGAACAGAAATATGGCTACACCTTC
CASSEQKYGYTF
>TRBJ2-1|TRBV19|.|.
TGTGCCAGTAGTATCGCGGTAGGTGTGGGGCATGAGCAGTTCTTC
CASSIAVGVGHEQFF
>TRBJ1-5|TRBV7-8|.|TRBD1
TGTGCCAGCAGCTTAGGGCGACTTGGACAGGGCATCGCTCAGCCCCAGCATTTT
CASSLGRLGQGIAQPQHF
>TRBJ1-1|TRBV6-5|.|.
TGTGCCAGCAGTTATCGGGGACTTCAGAACACTGAAGCTTTCTTT
CASSYRGLQNTEAFF
>TRBJ2-3|TRBV7-2|few|.
TGTGCCAGCAGTCGCAAAGGGGGGGGAGTAGGCGGGTCAGATACGCAGTATTTT
CASSRKGGGVGGSDTQYF
>TRBJ1-2|TRBV7-2|.|.
TGTGCCAGCACCTTCTCCCACCGACAGGCCCAAAACTATGGCTACACCTTC
CASTFSHRQAQNYGYTF
>TRBJ2-2|TRBV30|.|TRBD1
TGTGCCTGGAGTAGGGTAGGGACAGGGGACCTAGCGGGGGAGCTGTTTTTT
CAWSRVGTGDLAGELFF
>TRBJ1-1|TRBV7-2|.|.
TGTGCCAGCAGCTTAAGGACAGTCACTGAAGCTTTCTTT
CASSLRTVTEAFF
>TRBJ2-3|TRBV2|.|TRBD2
TGTGCCAGCAGGGGGACTAGCGGACTCACAGATACGCAGTATTTT
CASRGTSGLTDTQYF
>TRBJ1-5|TRBV27|.|.
TGTGCCAGCAGTCCCCAGGGTTTGGTTCAGCCCCAGCATTTT
CASSPQGLVQPQHF
>TRBJ1-1|TRBV5-4|once|TRBD1
TGTGCCAGCAGCTTGACAGGGGCCACTGAAGCTTTCTTT
CASSLTGATEAFF
>TRBJ2-2|TRBV10-1|.|.
TGCGCCAGCAGTGACGGACAGAAGAACACCGGGGAGCTGTTTTTT
CASSDGQKNTGELFF
>TRBJ1-5|TRBV6-1|once|TRBD1
TGTGCCAGCAGTGAAACCACAGGGGGTCAGCCCCAGCATTTT
CASSETTGGQPQHF
>TRBJ1-2|TRBV5-1|.|TRBD1
TGCGCCAGCAGCTTCGCCGGGACAGGGGGTGAGGGCTACACCTTC
CASSFAGTGGEGYTF
>TRBJ1-2|TRBV6-5|.|TRBD1
TGTGCCAGCACTAGGGGGACAGGGGGCGATGGCTACACCTTC
CASTRGTGGDGYTF
>TRBJ1-6|TRBV6-4|.|.
TGTGCCAGCAGTCCCGGGGTTTTTAATTCACCCCTCCACTTT
CASSPGVFNSPLHF
>TRBJ2-7|TRBV6-6|few|.
TGTGCCAGCAGCGCGAACTACGAGCAGTACTTC
CASSANYEQYF
>TRBJ1-5|TRBV27|.|.
TGTGCCAGCAGTTTATTTCAGTCCCTCAATCAGCCCCAGCATTTT
CASSLFQSLNQPQHF
>TRBJ1-6|TRBV5-1|.|.
TGCGCCAGCAGCTGGGCAGGGGATGGCGAGGCACCCCTCCACTTT
CASSWAGDGEAPLHF
>TRBJ2-7|TRBV9|.|TRBD1
TGTGCCAGCAGCTCAGGGGGCAGCTACGAGCAGTACTTC
CASSSGGSYEQYF
>TRBJ2-5|TRBV6-1|.|.
TGTGCCAGCAGTGAAGCGATCTATCGGGAGCAGTACTTC
CASSEAIYREQYF
>TRBJ1-1|TRBV7-2|.|TRBD1
TGTGCCAGCAGCGTAAGACAGGGGCGTCCGGAAGCTTTCTTT
CASSVRQGRPEAFF
>TRBJ1-5|TRBV30|.|.
TGTGCCTGGAGCTTAGGGGTGGGGAATCAGCCCCAGCATTTT
CAWSLGVGNQPQHF
>TRBJ1-3|TRBV9|.|TRBD1
TGTGCCAGCAGCGTGGGGGGACAGGCCACTGGAAACACCATATATTTT
CASSVGGQATGNTIYF
>TRBJ1-2|TRBV29-1|few|.
TGCAGCGTTGAAGCCGGGACACATGGCTACACCTTC
CSVEAGTHGYTF
>TRBJ2-6|TRBV29-1|few|.
TGCAGCGTTGTGTTGGCCTCTGGGGCCAACGTCCTGACTTTC
CSVVLASGANVLTF
>TRBJ2-5|TRBV6-6|.|.
TGTGCCAGCAGAATGGGCCCGCAGGGGTTCCTTTTCGGGCAGTACTTC
CASRMGPQGFLFGQYF
>TRBJ1-1|TRBV4-3|.|.
TGCGCCAGCAGCCAAGACGGGGGGCCGGGGGGATTTCGCACTGAAGCTTTCTTT
CASSQDGGPGGFRTEAFF
>TRBJ1-1|TRBV6-1|once|.
TGTGCCAGCATAGAAGGAGGGAGCACTGAAGCTTTCTTT
CASIEGGSTEAFF
>TRBJ2-5|TRBV7-2|.|TRBD2
TGTGCCAGCAGCTCGGGACTAGAAGAGACCCAGTACTTC
CASSSGLEETQYF
>TRBJ2-4|TRBV27|.|.
TGTGCCAGCAGTCCAACAGGGTTTGGCAAAAACATTCAGTACTTC
CASSPTGFGKNIQYF
>TRBJ2-2|TRBV12-5|.|.
TGTGCTAGTGGTCCCTCAGGTTTCACCGGGGAGCTGTTTTTT
CASGPSGFTGELFF
>TRBJ2-1|TRBV6-5|.|.
TGTGCCAGCAGTTACTCGGTCGGGACATATTATGAGCAGTTCTTC
CASSYSVGTYYEQFF
>TRBJ2-2|TRBV21-1|once|.
TGTGCCAGCAGCTCCACTTACAGGGGTCTTAGGACCGGGGAGCTGTTTTTT
CASSSTYRGLRTGELFF
>TRBJ1-4|TRBV12-5|.|.
TGTGCTAGTGGTTTAAGGGACACACCTGAAAAACTGTTTTTT
CASGLRDTPEKLFF
>TRBJ1-3|TRBV6-1|.|.
TGTGCCAGCACAGGGAACTCTGGAAACACCATATATTTT
CASTGNSGNTIYF
>TRBJ1-5|TRBV6-6|.|TRBD1
TGTGCCAGCAGTCCTGCACAGGGGAATCAGCCCCAGCATTTT
CASSPAQGNQPQHF
>TRBJ2-1|TRBV9|.|TRBD1
TGTGCCAGCAGCGTACAGCTCGACAGGGAGAAGTTCTTC
CASSVQLDREKFF
>TRBJ2-1|TRBV7-2|.|TRBD2
TGTGCCAGCAGCTCATGGACTAGCGGGTGGGGAGAGCAGTTCTTC
CASSSWTSGWGEQFF
>TRBJ2-7|TRBV10-1|.|TRBD2
TGCGCCAGCAGTGACCAGCGGGGGGCCTTCTCCTACGAGCAGTACTTC
CASSDQRGAFSYEQYF